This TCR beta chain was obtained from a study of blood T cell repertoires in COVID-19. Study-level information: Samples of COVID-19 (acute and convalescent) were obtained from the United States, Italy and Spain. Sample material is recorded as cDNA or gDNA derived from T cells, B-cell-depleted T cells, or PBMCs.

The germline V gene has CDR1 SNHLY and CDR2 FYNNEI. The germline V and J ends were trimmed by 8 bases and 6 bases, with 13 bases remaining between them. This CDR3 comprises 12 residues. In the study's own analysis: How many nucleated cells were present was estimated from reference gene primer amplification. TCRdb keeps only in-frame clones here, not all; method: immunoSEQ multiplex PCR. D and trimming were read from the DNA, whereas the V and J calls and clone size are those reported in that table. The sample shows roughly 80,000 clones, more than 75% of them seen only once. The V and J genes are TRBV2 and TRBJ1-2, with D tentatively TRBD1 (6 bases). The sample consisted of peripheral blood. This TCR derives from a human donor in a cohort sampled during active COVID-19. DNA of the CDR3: TGTGCCAGCTCAGGGGATTTAGATGGCTACACCTTC. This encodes CASSGDLDGYTF.